This T cell receptor (beta chain) was captured in a study of tumor-infiltrating lymphocytes in primary liver carcinoma. Study results and caveats: Among top clones, only about 7-24% appeared in all five tumor regions. Blood fell significantly below tumors in its top-250-clone fraction (p = 0.039).

Co-extraction of both nucleic acids (RNA and DNA) used about 17-31 mg of unsorted bulk tissue. This clonotype appeared many times. The antigen remains undetermined. From around 520 ng of total RNA, TCR beta-specific cDNA was reverse-transcribed using a constant-region primer. It was through three nested multiplex PCR rounds of slightly modified ARM-PCR that TCR beta libraries arose. In the first two PCR rounds, TRBV1-TRBV30 forward primers were paired with a C-beta reverse primer, and each round lasted approximately 10 cycles. TCRdb reprocessed the multiplex PCR reads with MiXCR, giving one entry per CDR3 protein. This sample has fewer than 30,000 distinct CDR3 sequences, with nearly 80% found just once. V gave up 3 bases and J gave up 6 bases, with 14 bases separating them. Germline CDR1 and CDR2: MDHEN and SYDVKM. The CDR3 has 15 residues.

Sequenced material: liver tumor tissue from sampling region 3. Specified subset: tumor region T3, left-lateral pole. The V call is TRBV28, the J call TRBJ2-2; either TRBD1 or TRBD2 may fit D (5 bases each). The sequence derives from a man aged 40-50 years with primary liver carcinoma and hepatitis B virus infection. Here the CDR3 DNA reads TGTGCCAGCAGTTTGTTCGGGGCCGGGCCCGGGGAGCTGTTTTTT. Protein sequence: CASSLFGAGPGELFF.